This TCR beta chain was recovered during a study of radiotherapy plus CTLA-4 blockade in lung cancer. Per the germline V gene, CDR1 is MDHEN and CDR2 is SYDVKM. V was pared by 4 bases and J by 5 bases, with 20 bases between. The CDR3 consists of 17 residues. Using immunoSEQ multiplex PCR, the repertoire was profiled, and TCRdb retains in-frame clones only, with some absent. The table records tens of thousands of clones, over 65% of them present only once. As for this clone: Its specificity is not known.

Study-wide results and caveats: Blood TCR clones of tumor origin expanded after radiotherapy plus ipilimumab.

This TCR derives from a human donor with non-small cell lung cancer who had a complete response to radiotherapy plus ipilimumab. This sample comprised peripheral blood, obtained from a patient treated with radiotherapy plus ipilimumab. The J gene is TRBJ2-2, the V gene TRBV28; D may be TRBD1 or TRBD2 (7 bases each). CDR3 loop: CASSSQGPGGWTGELFF. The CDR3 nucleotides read TGTGCCAGCAGTTCACAGGGGCCGGGGGGATGGACCGGGGAGCTGTTTTTT.